The 3 T cell receptor beta chains below were found in one sample sequenced in a study of CD8 T cells in Susac syndrome (dated 2019 in TCRdb). The protocol used for the library was the immunoSEQ multiplex PCR assay. RNA was extracted using the RNeasy kit, and roughly 0.5 to 1 ug of the RNA was reverse transcribed with random hexamers. TCRdb reprocessing: public reads trimmed at Q25 with fastp, clones called with MiXCR, in-frame beta chains kept. CDR3 protein duplicates are merged, each entry listing the most common genes and DNA. This sample comprises approximately 80,000 distinct CDR3 sequences, approximately 93% of them detected only once. About 0.5% of the sample is held by the ten biggest clonotypes. The source material was CD8+ T cells from PBMCs. The receptors were sampled from a human donor with Susac syndrome.

The chain employs TRBV9 and TRBJ2-7; 8 bases are a match to TRBD1. The CDR3 covers 14 residues. V lost 4 bases, J lost 2 bases, and 5 bases stayed unmatched. Germline V gene lookup returns CDR1 SGDLS and CDR2 YYNGEE. The CDR3 coding sequence is TGTGCCAGCAGCACGGGACAGGCTACCTACGAGCAGTACTTC. Translation gives CASSTGQATYEQYF.

The genes are TRBV14 and TRBJ1-2; 9 positions match TRBD1. V shed 2 bases and J 0 bases; nucleotides not matched to a gene: 7. The CDR3 is made up of 17 amino acids. Germline V gives CDR1 SGHDN, CDR2 FVKESK. The CDR3 DNA reads as TGTGCCAGCAGCCAACGGGACAGGGCCATACCTAACTATGGCTACACCTTC. Translation: CASSQRDRAIPNYGYTF.

The gene calls are TRBV5-6 and TRBJ1-1; D is possibly TRBD1 (5 bases). Germline CDR1 and CDR2: SGHDT and YYEEEE. V was clipped by 6 bases and J by 4 bases, with 10 bases between them. This CDR3 contains 12 residues. The CDR3, as DNA: TGTGCCAGCACCAACAGGTCCACTGAAGCTTTCTTT. It yields the protein CASTNRSTEAFF.